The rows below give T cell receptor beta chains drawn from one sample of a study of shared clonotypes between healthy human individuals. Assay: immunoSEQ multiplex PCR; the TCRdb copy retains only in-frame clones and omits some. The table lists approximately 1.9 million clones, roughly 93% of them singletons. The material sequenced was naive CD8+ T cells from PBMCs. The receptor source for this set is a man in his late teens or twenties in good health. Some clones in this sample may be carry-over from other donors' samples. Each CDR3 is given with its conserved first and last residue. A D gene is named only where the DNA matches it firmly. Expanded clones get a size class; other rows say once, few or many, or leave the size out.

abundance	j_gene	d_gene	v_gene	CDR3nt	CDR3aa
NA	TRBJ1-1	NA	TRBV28	TGTGCCAGCAGTCCCACCCGGGGGGCGGACACTGAAGCTTTCTTT	CASSPTRGADTEAFF
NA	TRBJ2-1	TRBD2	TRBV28	TGTGCCAGCAGTTTTTGGGCTAGCGGACTCAATGAGCAGTTCTTC	CASSFWASGLNEQFF
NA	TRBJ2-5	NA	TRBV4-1	TGCGCCAGCAGCCCCACTGAGATCCAAGAGACCCAGTACTTC	CASSPTEIQETQYF
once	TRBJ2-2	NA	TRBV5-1	TGCGCCAGCAGCTTTGGCCTAGCTCTGATGGTCGGGGAGCTGTTTTTT	CASSFGLALMVGELFF
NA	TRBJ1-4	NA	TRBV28	TGTGCCAGCAGTTCCACGTCACACCCCAATGAAAAACTGTTTTTT	CASSSTSHPNEKLFF
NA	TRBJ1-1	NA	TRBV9	TGTGCCAGCAGCGTAGATCCCCTAGTGAACACTGAAGCTTTCTTT	CASSVDPLVNTEAFF
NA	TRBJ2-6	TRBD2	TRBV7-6	TGTGCCAGCAGCGCCATTCCGGGGGGGGCCGTCTCTGGGGCCAACGTCCTGACTTTC	CASSAIPGGAVSGANVLTF
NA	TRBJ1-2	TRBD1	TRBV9	TGTGCCAGCAGCCTACGGACAGGACCGGCCAGTAACTATGGCTACACCTTC	CASSLRTGPASNYGYTF
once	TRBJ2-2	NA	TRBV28	TGTGCCAGCAGTTCCCGGAAGAACACCGGGGAGCTGTTTTTT	CASSSRKNTGELFF
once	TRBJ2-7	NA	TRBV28	TGTGCCAGCAGTTTGGACGAGGACGAGCAGTACTTC	CASSLDEDEQYF
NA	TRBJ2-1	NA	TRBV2	TGTGCCAGCAGTGAGGGGGACATCTACAATGAGCAGTTCTTC	CASSEGDIYNEQFF
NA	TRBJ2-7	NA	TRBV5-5	TGTGCCAGCAGCCCGGGGGCAGCCAGCTCCTACGAGCAGTACTTC	CASSPGAASSYEQYF
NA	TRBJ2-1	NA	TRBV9	TGTGCCAGCAGCGAGCCCCCCGGGTGGGAGTCCAATGAGCAGTTCTTC	CASSEPPGWESNEQFF